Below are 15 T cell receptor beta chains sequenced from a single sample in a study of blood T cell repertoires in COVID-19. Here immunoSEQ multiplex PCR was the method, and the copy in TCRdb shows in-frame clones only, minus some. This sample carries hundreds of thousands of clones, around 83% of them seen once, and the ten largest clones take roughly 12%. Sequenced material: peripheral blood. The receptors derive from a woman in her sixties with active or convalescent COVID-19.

The CDR3 protein is CSAKIARGGETQYF. The CDR3 DNA follows: TGCAGCGCGAAAATTGCTCGGGGAGGAGAGACCCAGTACTTC. V usage is TRBV29-1 and J usage is TRBJ2-5, with D perhaps TRBD2 (6 bases). V lost 7 bases and J lost 4, with 19 bases in between. The CDR3 contains 14 residues. Germline V gives CDR1 SQVTM, CDR2 ANQGSEA.

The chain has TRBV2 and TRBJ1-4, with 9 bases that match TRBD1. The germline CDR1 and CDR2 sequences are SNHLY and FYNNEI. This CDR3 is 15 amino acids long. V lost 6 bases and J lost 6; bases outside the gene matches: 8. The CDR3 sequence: CASRGQTGGDEKLFF. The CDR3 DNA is TGTGCCAGCAGAGGACAGACAGGGGGGGATGAAAAACTGTTTTTT.

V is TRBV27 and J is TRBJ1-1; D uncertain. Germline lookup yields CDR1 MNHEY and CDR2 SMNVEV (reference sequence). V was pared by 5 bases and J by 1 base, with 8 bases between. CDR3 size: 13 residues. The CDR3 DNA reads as TGTGCCAGCAGTCGGAGAGAGAACACTGAAGCTTTCTTT. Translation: CASSRRENTEAFF.

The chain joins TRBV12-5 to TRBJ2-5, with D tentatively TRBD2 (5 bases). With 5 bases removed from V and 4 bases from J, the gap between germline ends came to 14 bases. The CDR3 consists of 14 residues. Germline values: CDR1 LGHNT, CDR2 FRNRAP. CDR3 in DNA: TGTGCTAGTGGTCCCCGCGGAGGCCCAGAGACCCAGTACTTC. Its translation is CASGPRGGPETQYF.

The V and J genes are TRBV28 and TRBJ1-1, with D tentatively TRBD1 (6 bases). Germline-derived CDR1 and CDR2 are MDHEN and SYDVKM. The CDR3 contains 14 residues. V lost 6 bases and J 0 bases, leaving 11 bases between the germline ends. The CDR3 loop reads CASSTGHLNTEAFF. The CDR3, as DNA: TGTGCCAGCAGCACGGGACACCTGAACACTGAAGCTTTCTTT. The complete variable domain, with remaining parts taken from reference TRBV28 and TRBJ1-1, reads DVKVTQSSRYLVKRTGEKVFLECVQDMDHENMFWYRQDPGLGLRLIYFSYDVKMKEKGDIPEGYSVSREKKERFSLILESASTNQTSMYLCASSTGHLNTEAFFGQGTRLTVV.

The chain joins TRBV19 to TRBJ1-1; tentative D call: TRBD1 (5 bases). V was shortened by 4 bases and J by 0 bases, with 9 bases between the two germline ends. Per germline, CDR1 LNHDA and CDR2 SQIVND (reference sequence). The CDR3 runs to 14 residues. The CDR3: CASSRRGLNTEAFF. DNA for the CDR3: TGTGCCAGTAGTAGACGGGGGTTGAACACTGAAGCTTTCTTT.

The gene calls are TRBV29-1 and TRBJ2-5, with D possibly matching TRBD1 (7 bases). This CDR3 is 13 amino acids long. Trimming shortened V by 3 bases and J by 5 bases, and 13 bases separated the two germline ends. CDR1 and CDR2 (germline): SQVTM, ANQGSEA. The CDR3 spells CSVDGRGAETQYF. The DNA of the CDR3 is TGCAGCGTTGATGGCAGGGGGGCCGAGACCCAGTACTTC.

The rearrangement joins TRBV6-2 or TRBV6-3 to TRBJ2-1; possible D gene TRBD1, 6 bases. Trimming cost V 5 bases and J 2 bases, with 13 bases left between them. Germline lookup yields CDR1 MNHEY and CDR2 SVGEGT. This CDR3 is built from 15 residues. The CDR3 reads CASSRDIGAYNEQFF. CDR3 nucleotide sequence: TGTGCCAGCAGTCGGGACATAGGAGCCTACAATGAGCAGTTCTTC.

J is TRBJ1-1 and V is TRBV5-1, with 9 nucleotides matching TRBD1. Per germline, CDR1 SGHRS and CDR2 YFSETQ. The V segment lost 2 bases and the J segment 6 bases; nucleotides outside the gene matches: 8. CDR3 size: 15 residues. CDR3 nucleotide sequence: TGCGCCAGCAGCTTACCGGGACAGGGATCCCCTGAAGCTTTCTTT. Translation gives CASSLPGQGSPEAFF.

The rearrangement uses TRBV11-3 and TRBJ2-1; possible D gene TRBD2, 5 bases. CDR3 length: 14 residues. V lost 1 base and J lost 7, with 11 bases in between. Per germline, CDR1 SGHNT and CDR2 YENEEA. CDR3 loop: CASSLGGLPNEQFF. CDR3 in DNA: TGTGCCAGCAGCTTAGGCGGACTCCCTAATGAGCAGTTCTTC. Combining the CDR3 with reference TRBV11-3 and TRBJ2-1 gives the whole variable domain EAGVVQSPRYKIIEKKQPVAFWCNPISGHNTLYWYLQNLGQGPELLIRYENEEAVDDSQLPKDRFSAERLKGVDSTLKIQPAELGDSAVYLCASSLGGLPNEQFFGPGTRLTVL.

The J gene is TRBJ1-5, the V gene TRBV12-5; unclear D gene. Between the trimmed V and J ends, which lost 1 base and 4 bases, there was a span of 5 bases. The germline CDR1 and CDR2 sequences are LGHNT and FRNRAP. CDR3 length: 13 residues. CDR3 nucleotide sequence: TGTGCTAGTGGTTTGGGGGCTAATCAGCCCCAGCATTTT. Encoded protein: CASGLGANQPQHF.

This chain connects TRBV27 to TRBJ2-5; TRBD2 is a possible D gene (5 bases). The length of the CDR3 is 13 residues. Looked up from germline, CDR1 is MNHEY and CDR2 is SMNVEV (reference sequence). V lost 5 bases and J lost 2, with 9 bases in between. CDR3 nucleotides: TGTGCCAGCAGTCGGAGAGGGCAAGAGACCCAGTACTTC. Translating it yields CASSRRGQETQYF.

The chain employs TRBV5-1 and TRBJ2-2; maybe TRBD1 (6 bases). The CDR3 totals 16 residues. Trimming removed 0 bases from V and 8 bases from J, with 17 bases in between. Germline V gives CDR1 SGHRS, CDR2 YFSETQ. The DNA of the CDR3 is TGCGCCAGCAGCTTGGAACCAGGGGCGGGCCTTGGGGAGCTGTTTTTT. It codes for CASSLEPGAGLGELFF.

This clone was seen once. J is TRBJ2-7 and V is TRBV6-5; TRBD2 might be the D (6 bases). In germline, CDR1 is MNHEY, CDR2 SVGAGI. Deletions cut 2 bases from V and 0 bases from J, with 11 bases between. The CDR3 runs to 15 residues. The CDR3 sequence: CASSYRTGDSYEQYF. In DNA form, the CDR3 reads TGTGCCAGCAGTTACAGGACGGGGGACTCCTACGAGCAGTACTTC.

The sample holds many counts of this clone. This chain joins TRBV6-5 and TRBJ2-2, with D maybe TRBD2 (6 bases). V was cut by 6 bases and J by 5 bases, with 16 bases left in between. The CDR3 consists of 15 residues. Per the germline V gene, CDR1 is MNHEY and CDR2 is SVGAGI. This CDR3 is CASRSAGGKTGELFF. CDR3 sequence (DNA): TGTGCCAGCAGATCCGCCGGGGGTAAAACCGGGGAGCTGTTTTTT.